The 29 T cell receptor beta chains presented below share a single source sample, sequenced in a study of cytomegalovirus exposure and HLA in healthy donors. The PCR was carried out with 60 Vbeta primers and 13 Jbeta primers. Clones were sequenced by immunoSEQ multiplex PCR, and TCRdb holds only the in-frame ones, with some missing. This table has 200,000 to 250,000 clones, 70% to 80% appearing once. Sequenced material: PBMCs. The receptors derive from a woman aged 60-75 years in good health and CMV-seropositive.

The V call is TRBV29-1, the J call TRBJ1-1, with TRBD1 identical over 8 bases. The CDR3 runs to 15 residues. Germline-derived CDR1 and CDR2 are SQVTM and ANQGSEA. The V segment lost 1 base and the J segment 5 bases; nucleotides outside the gene matches: 9. CDR3 protein: CSVEGDDRGGTEAFF. DNA of the CDR3: TGCAGCGTTGAAGGGGACGACAGGGGAGGGACTGAAGCTTTCTTT. The entire variable domain, with the rest obtained from reference TRBV29-1 and TRBJ1-1, is as follows: SAVISQKPSRDICQRGTSLTIQCQVDSQVTMMFWYRQQPGQSLTLIATANQGSEATYESGFVIDKFPISRPNLTFSTLTVSNMSPEDSSIYLCSVEGDDRGGTEAFFGQGTRLTVV.

The chain combines TRBV27 with TRBJ2-2, with a weak D call TRBD1 (6 bases). Germline values: CDR1 MNHEY, CDR2 SMNVEV (reference sequence). V was cut by 6 bases and J by 1 base, with 15 bases left in between. This CDR3 contains 16 residues. The CDR3 nucleotides are TGTGCCAGCAGGGCTTCCGGGACATTGAACACCGGGGAGCTGTTTTTT. Its protein is CASRASGTLNTGELFF.

This clone was seen a single time. This rearrangement joins TRBV28 to TRBJ2-5, with 7 positions matching TRBD1. V lost 3 bases and J lost 5; bases outside the gene matches: 6. Per germline, CDR1 MDHEN and CDR2 SYDVKM. The CDR3 loop spans 14 amino acids. CDR3 sequence: CASSLVQGIETQYF. The CDR3 DNA follows: TGTGCCAGCAGTTTGGTACAGGGGATTGAGACCCAGTACTTC. The entire variable domain, with the rest obtained from reference TRBV28 and TRBJ2-5, is as follows: DVKVTQSSRYLVKRTGEKVFLECVQDMDHENMFWYRQDPGLGLRLIYFSYDVKMKEKGDIPEGYSVSREKKERFSLILESASTNQTSMYLCASSLVQGIETQYFGPGTRLLVL.

The genes are TRBV29-1 and TRBJ1-2; 9 bases align to TRBD1. This CDR3 has 14 amino acids. Germline V CDR1 and CDR2: SQVTM, ANQGSEA. V lost 2 bases, J lost 7 bases, and 8 bases stayed unmatched. Written as DNA, the CDR3 is TGCAGCGTTGAACGAACAGGGGGCACGAGTGGCTACACCTTC. Protein: CSVERTGGTSGYTF. Using reference TRBV29-1 and TRBJ1-2 for the parts outside the CDR3, the full variable domain is SAVISQKPSRDICQRGTSLTIQCQVDSQVTMMFWYRQQPGQSLTLIATANQGSEATYESGFVIDKFPISRPNLTFSTLTVSNMSPEDSSIYLCSVERTGGTSGYTFGSGTRLTVV.

The J gene is TRBJ2-1, the V gene TRBV4-1; 9 bases map to TRBD2. V shed 2 bases and J 0 bases; nucleotides not matched to a gene: 11. Looked up from germline, CDR1 is MGHRA and CDR2 is YSYEKL. The CDR3 totals 19 residues. DNA for the CDR3: TGCGCCAGCAGCCAATATAAAGAGAGGCGGGAGGGCTCCTACAATGAGCAGTTCTTC. Translating gives CASSQYKERREGSYNEQFF.

The chain couples TRBV2 to TRBJ2-3; D call uncertain. This CDR3 is built from 13 residues. Per germline, CDR1 SNHLY and CDR2 FYNNEI. Trimming took off 6 bases at V and 3 bases at J, with 10 bases between the two ends. Written as DNA, the CDR3 is TGTGCCAGCAGCAACCTTAGTACAGATACGCAGTATTTT. It translates to CASSNLSTDTQYF.

Details on this clone: Different DNA sequences within this sample yield the same CDR3. The rearrangement joins TRBV5-4 to TRBJ2-5, with no clear D. Trimming pared 3 bases from V and 2 bases from J, leaving 2 bases between. Germline V gene sequence: CDR1 SGHNT, CDR2 YYREEE (reference sequence). The CDR3 loop spans 11 amino acids. The CDR3 spells CASSSQETQYF. The CDR3 DNA sequence: TGTGCCAGCAGCTCTCAAGAGACCCAGTACTTC. The full variable domain, in which reference TRBV5-4 and TRBJ2-5 provide the parts outside the CDR3, is ETGVTQSPTHLIKTRGQQVTLRCSSQSGHNTVSWYQQALGQGPQFIFQYYREEENGRGNFPPRFSGLQFPNYSSELNVNALELDDSALYLCASSSQETQYFGPGTRLLVL.

This clone was detected a few times. The chain has TRBV5-4 and TRBJ2-5; 7 bases fit TRBD2. CDR1 is SGHNT, CDR2 YYREEE, per germline (reference sequence). V shed 4 bases, J shed 5 bases, and the junction held 8 bases outside the gene matches. The CDR3 is made up of 14 amino acids. CDR3 nucleotide sequence: TGTGCCAGCAGCATCCGGTCTAGCGGCGAGACCCAGTACTTC. Residues: CASSIRSSGETQYF.

This chain links TRBV6-1 with TRBJ1-6; 8 bases fit TRBD1. V was pared by 3 bases and J by 7 bases, with 11 bases of the junction left unmatched. The germline V gene has CDR1 MNHNS and CDR2 SASEGT. The CDR3 is made up of 17 amino acids. The CDR3 nucleotides read TGTGCCAGCAGTGAGAGTATGAGACAGGGGTTGAATTCACCCCTCCACTTT. Translated, it gives CASSESMRQGLNSPLHF.

The count of this clone is one. The V call is TRBV28, the J call TRBJ1-1; D is unresolved. The CDR3 is made up of 15 amino acids. The V and J ends lost 1 base and 0 bases respectively, with 9 bases between them. The germline V gene encodes CDR1 MDHEN and CDR2 SYDVKM. The CDR3 protein is CASSLSPVMNTEAFF. CDR3 coding DNA: TGTGCCAGCAGTTTATCTCCAGTCATGAACACTGAAGCTTTCTTT.

The chain joins TRBV7-6 to TRBJ1-1; TRBD1 is a possible D gene (6 bases). The CDR3 extends over 15 amino acids. Germline CDR1 reads SGHVS; CDR2 reads FNYEAQ. V was clipped by 4 bases and J by 2 bases, with 14 bases between them. The CDR3: CASSWEGGANTEAFF. In DNA, the CDR3 is TGTGCCAGCAGCTGGGAGGGGGGTGCCAACACTGAAGCTTTCTTT.

This clone was seen only a few times. The chain has TRBV5-1 and TRBJ1-4; no reliable D call. Trimming stripped 6 bases from V and 3 bases from J, with 9 bases between. Germline V CDR1 and CDR2: SGHRS, YFSETQ. The CDR3 runs to 13 residues. CDR3 bases: TGCGCCAGCACCGGGGAGGCTAATGAAAAACTGTTTTTT. Its protein product is CASTGEANEKLFF.

V is TRBV5-1 and J is TRBJ2-1; 8 bases are shared with TRBD2. The V gene end was trimmed by 5 bases and the J gene end by 0 bases; junction bases not matched to a gene: 7. CDR1 and CDR2 (germline): SGHRS, YFSETQ. The CDR3 runs to 16 residues. The CDR3 sequence is CASRLSSGSSYNEQFF. The CDR3 coding sequence is TGCGCCAGCAGGTTATCGAGCGGGAGCTCCTACAATGAGCAGTTCTTC.

The rearrangement uses TRBV5-1 and TRBJ2-4; 7 bases agree with TRBD1. The CDR3 length is 16 residues. V dropped 1 base and J dropped 0; count of bases not matched to a gene: 4. Germline V gives CDR1 SGHRS, CDR2 YFSETQ. The CDR3 coding sequence is TGCGCCAGCAGCTTGCTGGGACAGAAAGCCAAAAACATTCAGTACTTC. It specifies CASSLLGQKAKNIQYF.

The J gene is TRBJ2-7, the V gene TRBV2, with a tentative D call TRBD1 (6 bases). This CDR3 spans 14 amino acids. Germline V gives CDR1 SNHLY, CDR2 FYNNEI. The V end lost 2 bases, the J end lost 3 bases, and 11 bases lay between the germline ends. The CDR3 DNA reads TGTGCCAGCAGTGAACAGGGGATTTTCTACGAGCAGTACTTC. It specifies CASSEQGIFYEQYF.

The CDR3 DNA reads as TGTGCCAGCAGCGTTTTAGGGGCGGGAGCAGATACGCAGTATTTT. Its protein product is CASSVLGAGADTQYF. The chain recombines TRBV9 with TRBJ2-3; 7 nucleotides match TRBD2. Per the germline V gene, CDR1 is SGDLS and CDR2 is YYNGEE. The V and J ends lost 2 bases and 4 bases, in that order; junction bases with no gene match: 7. The CDR3 is 15 residues long.

The chain recombines TRBV5-1 with TRBJ2-5; 7 bases line up with TRBD2. With 7 bases clipped from V and 5 bases from J, the junction kept 14 bases outside the gene matches. The CDR3 consists of 15 residues. Germline CDR1 reads SGHRS; CDR2 reads YFSETQ. In nucleotides, the CDR3 is TGCGCCAGCGTCCCCTCGGGGGGAGGGGCGGAGACCCAGTACTTC. Translating it yields CASVPSGGGAETQYF.

This chain connects TRBV12-5 to TRBJ2-1, with 9 bases aligning to TRBD2. This CDR3 has 13 residues. V was clipped by 5 bases and J by 6 bases; unmatched bases: 2. CDR1 and CDR2 (germline): LGHNT, FRNRAP. Here the CDR3 reads CASGPGLANEQFF. The CDR3 nucleotides read TGTGCTAGTGGTCCGGGACTAGCCAATGAGCAGTTCTTC.

This clone showed up just once. The chain recombines TRBV9 with TRBJ1-6, with D possibly matching TRBD1 (5 bases). V was trimmed by 2 bases and J by 8 bases, leaving 11 bases between them. Looked up from germline, CDR1 is SGDLS and CDR2 is YYNGEE. The CDR3 extends over 14 amino acids. The CDR3 DNA sequence: TGTGCCAGCAGCGTTGGCAGGGCCGATTCACCCCTCCACTTT. Protein sequence: CASSVGRADSPLHF.

J is TRBJ2-1 and V is TRBV30; D is perhaps TRBD2 (5 bases). This CDR3 is 15 amino acids long. With 1 base removed from V and 0 bases from J, the gap between germline ends came to 10 bases. Germline loops: CDR1 GTSNPN, CDR2 SVGIG (reference sequence). The CDR3 coding sequence is TGTGCCTGGAGTGGCGGGCACGGCTCCTACAATGAGCAGTTCTTC. This codes for CAWSGGHGSYNEQFF.

This clone was counted between two and nine times. CDR3 in amino acids: CASSEAPRVSNQPQHF. CDR3 coding DNA: TGTGCCAGCAGTGAAGCTCCCAGGGTGAGCAATCAGCCCCAGCATTTT. This chain uses TRBV6-1 with TRBJ1-5, with D perhaps matching TRBD1 (5 bases). V gave up 0 bases and J gave up 1 base, with 10 bases separating them. The CDR3 has 16 residues. In germline, CDR1 is MNHNS, CDR2 SASEGT.

The chain links TRBV4-3 to TRBJ1-6; no clear D gene. Germline V lookup: CDR1 LGHNA, CDR2 YSLEER. This CDR3 is built from 13 residues. V lost 2 bases and J 8 bases, leaving 7 bases between the germline ends. The CDR3 spells CASSQNSDSPLHF. The CDR3, as DNA: TGCGCCAGCAGCCAAAATTCGGATTCACCCCTCCACTTT.

The genes are TRBV18 and TRBJ1-5; no firm D call. Germline values: CDR1 KGHSH, CDR2 LQKENI. The V and J ends lost 3 bases and 2 bases respectively, with 11 bases between them. The length of the CDR3 is 15 residues. The DNA of the CDR3 is TGTGCCAGCTCACCGTCGCGTCAGGGCAATCAGCCCCAGCATTTT. The encoded protein is CASSPSRQGNQPQHF.

The chain couples TRBV2 to TRBJ2-7, with 13 positions matching TRBD2. The germline CDR1 and CDR2 sequences are SNHLY and FYNNEI. The CDR3 has 17 residues. V lost 6 bases to trimming and J lost 0 bases; unmatched junction nucleotides: 8. The CDR3 spells CASSLEGLAGYSYEQYF. The CDR3 region has the DNA TGTGCCAGCAGCCTGGAGGGACTAGCGGGATACTCCTACGAGCAGTACTTC.

This rearrangement joins TRBV18 to TRBJ2-7; 9 bases line up with TRBD1. Trimming at V came to 3 bases and at J to 6 bases, leaving 3 bases not matched to a gene. Germline V lookup: CDR1 KGHSH, CDR2 LQKENI. The CDR3 extends over 13 amino acids. The CDR3 bases are TGTGCCAGCTCACCCGGGACAGGGAGCGAGCAGTACTTC. This gives the protein CASSPGTGSEQYF. Together with reference TRBV18 and TRBJ2-7, the CDR3 gives the full variable domain: NAGVMQNPRHLVRRRGQEARLRCSPMKGHSHVYWYRQLPEEGLKFMVYLQKENIIDESGMPKERFSAEFPKEGPSILRIQQVVRGDSAAYFCASSPGTGSEQYFGPGTRLTVT.

As DNA, the CDR3 is TGTGCCAGCAGTTACCTTCACTTGGTTGGTGAGCAGTTCTTC. It yields the protein CASSYLHLVGEQFF. The chain recombines TRBV6-5 with TRBJ2-1; D gene unclear. The V and J ends lost 2 bases and 9 bases respectively, with 14 bases between them. This CDR3 is built from 14 residues. The germline gives CDR1 MNHEY, CDR2 SVGAGI.

The chain couples TRBV7-9 to TRBJ2-7; D is uncertain. The ends were cut back, 1 base at V and 0 bases at J, with 10 bases in the middle. Looked up from germline, CDR1 is SEHNR and CDR2 is FQNEAQ (reference sequence). The CDR3 runs 15 residues. CDR3 protein: CASSLGRSSSYEQYF. In DNA form, the CDR3 reads TGTGCCAGCAGCTTAGGTCGGTCTAGCTCCTACGAGCAGTACTTC. The variable domain in full, with the rest retrieved from reference TRBV7-9 and TRBJ2-7, is DTGVSQNPRHKITKRGQNVTFRCDPISEHNRLYWYRQTLGQGPEFLTYFQNEAQLEKSRLLSDRFSAERPKGSFSTLEIQRTEQGDSAMYLCASSLGRSSSYEQYFGPGTRLTVT.

This sequence joins TRBV10-2 and TRBJ2-7; 8 bases map to TRBD2. This CDR3 spans 16 amino acids. The V gene end was trimmed by 7 bases and the J gene end by 3 bases; junction bases not matched to a gene: 14. Germline values: CDR1 WSHSY, CDR2 SAAADI. The CDR3 DNA reads as TGCGCCAGCAAAGCGGGAGTCGTGAAGGCGAGCTACGAGCAGTACTTC. It encodes CASKAGVVKASYEQYF.

CDR3 nucleotide sequence: TGTGCCAGCAGTCCCCGACAGGTAGTCTATGGCTACACCTTC. Amino acids: CASSPRQVVYGYTF. This chain links TRBV28 with TRBJ1-2; D perhaps matches TRBD1 (6 bases). Germline values: CDR1 MDHEN, CDR2 SYDVKM. CDR3 length: 14 amino acids. V lost 5 bases to trimming and J lost 4 bases, with 14 bases between them.